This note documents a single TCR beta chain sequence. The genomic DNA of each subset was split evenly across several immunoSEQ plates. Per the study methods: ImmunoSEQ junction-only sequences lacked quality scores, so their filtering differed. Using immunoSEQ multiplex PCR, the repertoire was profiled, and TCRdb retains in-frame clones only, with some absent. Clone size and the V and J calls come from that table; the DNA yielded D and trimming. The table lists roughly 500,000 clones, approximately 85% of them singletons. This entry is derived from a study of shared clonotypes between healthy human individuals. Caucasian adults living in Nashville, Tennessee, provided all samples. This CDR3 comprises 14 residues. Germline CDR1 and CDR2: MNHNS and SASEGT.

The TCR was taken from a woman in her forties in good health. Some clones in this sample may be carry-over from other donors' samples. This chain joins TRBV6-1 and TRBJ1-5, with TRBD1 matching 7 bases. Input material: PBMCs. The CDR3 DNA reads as TGTGGGACCGGAGGAGGGGGCGACAATCAGCCCCAGCATTTT. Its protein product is CGTGGGGDNQPQHF.